This record looks at one T cell receptor beta chain sequence and its context. This record belongs to a study of blood T cell repertoires in COVID-19. The ends lost 2 bases at V and 2 bases at J; junction bases unmatched: 10. CDR1 and CDR2 from the germline V gene are SGHNT and YYREEE (reference sequence). The CDR3 sequence is 18 residues long. Sequencing used immunoSEQ multiplex PCR; TCRdb keeps in-frame clones, though not all of them. The sample records roughly 260,000 clones, around nine tenths being singletons. This chain uses TRBV5-4 with TRBJ2-1, with 10 bases identical to TRBD2. The specimen sequenced was peripheral blood. The receptor was isolated from a middle-aged man who had recovered from COVID-19. CDR3: CASSFGSGRFGTYNEQFF. The CDR3 nucleotides are TGTGCCAGCAGCTTTGGTAGCGGGAGGTTCGGGACCTACAATGAGCAGTTCTTC.